The source of this T cell receptor beta chain is a study of Graves' ophthalmopathy and Graves' hyperthyroidism. The authors enrolled newly diagnosed hyperthyroidism patients aged 18 to 65 with under 2 months' duration. Beta-chain TCR CDR3 regions were amplified from RNA transcripts. Second-round multiplex PCR came after a first-round RT-PCR that employed HTBI primers. TCRdb used MiXCR to reprocess the multiplex PCR reads, holding one entry per CDR3 protein. The sample holds over a million distinct CDR3 sequences, 35% to 40% seen once. The CDR3 has 15 amino acids. V was clipped by 3 bases and J by 5 bases; unmatched bases: 4. Germline CDR1 reads SGDLS; CDR2 reads YYNGEE. Study-level points and caveats: Most expanded thyroid clonotypes above 0.001 frequency also appeared in blood. The model flagged ophthalmopathy progression at about 71% sensitivity and 72% to 85% specificity.

This clonotype showed up many times. Its antigen is as yet unknown. The sequenced sample consisted of peripheral blood or thyroid tissue (not recorded which). The clonotype comes from an adult man with Graves' hyperthyroidism. This rearrangement joins TRBV9 to TRBJ2-5; 13 bases match TRBD2. CDR3 sequence: CASSDGTSGKETQYF. The CDR3 DNA reads as TGTGCCAGCAGCGATGGGACTAGCGGGAAGGAGACCCAGTACTTC. Combining the CDR3 with reference TRBV9 and TRBJ2-5 gives the whole variable domain DSGVTQTPKHLITATGQRVTLRCSPRSGDLSVYWYQQSLDQGLQFLIQYYNGEERAKGNILERFSAQQFPDLHSELNLSSLELGDSALYFCASSDGTSGKETQYFGPGTRLLVL.